The TCR beta chain described here comes from a study of blood T cell repertoires in COVID-19. Only in-frame clones appear in the TCRdb table, and some are missing; sequencing was by immunoSEQ multiplex PCR. The sample has about 73,000 clones, approximately 83% seen once. The CDR3 contains 13 residues. V dropped 2 bases and J dropped 3 bases, with 7 bases sitting between them. Germline V CDR1 and CDR2: SGHTA, FQGNSA. Sample: peripheral blood. The clonotype originates from a man older than 75 with active or convalescent COVID-19. The gene calls are TRBV7-2 and TRBJ1-2, with no clear D. This chain's CDR3 is CASSLRHHYGYTF. CDR3 nucleotide sequence: TGTGCCAGCAGCTTACGACATCACTATGGCTACACCTTC.